These 4 T cell receptor beta chains share one sample of origin, sequenced in a study of molecular identifiers for immune sequencing clone quantification. TCRdb re-analysed the PCR reads in MiXCR, keeping a single row per CDR3 protein. Of around 480,000 distinct CDR3 sequences in the sample, about a fifth were seen once. Sample: naive CD8+ T cells from blood, with Jurkat cell RNA spiked in. This sample's subset: FACS-sorted CD8+CD4-CCR7+CD45RA+ naive T cells. These receptors were collected from a human donor in good health. Some libraries in this study had Jurkat cell RNA spiked in.

This clonotype was seen more than once but under ten times. The V gene is TRBV7-9, the J gene TRBJ2-1, with D possibly TRBD1 on 6 matching bases. V lost 1 base and J lost 10, with 8 bases in between. The CDR3 loop spans 12 amino acids. Germline V gene sequence: CDR1 SEHNR, CDR2 FQNEAQ (reference sequence). The CDR3 is CASSLGDTEQFF. In DNA form, the CDR3 reads TGTGCCAGCAGCTTAGGGGACACCGAGCAGTTCTTC.

At least ten counts were recorded for this clonotype. This chain joins TRBV4-3 and TRBJ2-7; possible D gene TRBD1, 6 bases. The V and J ends lost 0 bases and 4 bases respectively, with 10 bases between them. In germline, CDR1 is LGHNA, CDR2 YSLEER. The CDR3 is 14 amino acids. Written as DNA, the CDR3 is TGCGCCAGCAGCCAAGAGAGGGGGTGGTACGAGCAGTACTTC. Translated: CASSQERGWYEQYF.

Many counts were recorded for this clonotype. The chain recombines TRBV4-3 with TRBJ1-1; no firm D call. The CDR3 covers 15 residues. Germline V gene data show CDR1 as LGHNA and CDR2 as YSLEER. The V end was cut by 2 bases, the J end by 2 bases, with 12 bases between. CDR3 in DNA: TGCGCCAGCAGCCAATACCCGGACGTCAACACTGAAGCTTTCTTT. Translated, it gives CASSQYPDVNTEAFF.

Note on this clonotype: Germline is not matched at one junction end, which may reflect a read error. The rearrangement joins TRBV5-3 to TRBJ1-4; possibly TRBD1 for D (6 bases). TRBV5-3 is sorted into the ORF group, with uncertain function. The CDR3 totals 14 residues. The CDR3 region has the DNA TGTGCCAGCAGCTTTTTCCTCAGGGGCGAAAAACTGGTTTTT. This sequence encodes CASSFFLRGEKLVF.